This is a list of T cell receptor beta chains from one sample in a study of identical twins. TCRdb re-called the 5' RACE reads with MiXCR, one entry per CDR3 protein. The sample shows around 450,000 distinct CDR3 sequences, around 14% of them seen only once. In addition, the sample was reused for a study of yellow fever vaccine responses in identical twins.

Material: CD4+ T cells sorted from blood. The receptors derive from a woman in her late teens or twenties in good health. CDR3s include the opening cysteine and the closing phenylalanine or tryptophan. D genes are given only for firm matches. Clone size appears in some rows only: once, few, many, or a class for an expanded clone.

>NA|TRBV5-4|TRBJ2-1|15|NA
TGTGCCAGCAGCTTGGGGGGAATTATGGACAATGAGCAGTTCTTC
CASSLGGIMDNEQFF
>NA|TRBV6-5|TRBJ1-1|14|NA
TGTGCCAGCAGTTACGAGGGGGAGTTGAGTGAAGCTTTCTTT
CASSYEGELSEAFF
>NA|TRBV6-5|TRBJ2-1|12|NA
TGTGCCAGCTCTGCGGTACTTAATGAGCAGTTCTTC
CASSAVLNEQFF
>NA|TRBV6-4|TRBJ1-2|13|NA
TGTGCCAGCAGTGAGGCGGCTGGCTATGGCTACACCTTC
CASSEAAGYGYTF
>few|TRBV5-1|TRBJ2-7|15|NA
TGCGCCAGCAGCTTGGAACCGACTAGAATCTACGAGCAGTACTTC
CASSLEPTRIYEQYF
>NA|TRBV6-2/TRBV6-3|TRBJ2-5|13|NA
TGTGCCAGCAGTTATCTCGTGAGGGAGACCCAGTACTTC
CASSYLVRETQYF
>NA|TRBV9|TRBJ2-3|20|TRBD2
TGTGCCAGCAGCGCGAAGCCGGGACTAGCGGGAGGACGGAGCACAGATACGCAGTATTTT
CASSAKPGLAGGRSTDTQYF
>few|TRBV28|TRBJ1-3|14|NA
TGTGCCAGCAGCCCGCTAAGGGATGGAAACACCATATATTTT
CASSPLRDGNTIYF
>few|TRBV29-1|TRBJ2-7|12|NA
TGCAGCGTTGGGCGCGACACCTACGAGCAGTACTTC
CSVGRDTYEQYF
>few|TRBV6-4|TRBJ2-1|13|TRBD1
TGTGCCAGCGGGACAGGGGGTTACAATGAGCAGTTCTTC
CASGTGGYNEQFF